These 22 T cell receptor beta chains share one sample of origin, sequenced in a study of blood T cell repertoires in COVID-19. The protocol was immunoSEQ multiplex PCR, while the TCRdb copy is restricted to in-frame clones and leaves out a portion. The table shows over 40,000 clones, with over 80% occurring only once. The sequencing input was peripheral blood. All receptors come from a human donor in a cohort sampled during active COVID-19.

The rearrangement joins TRBV28 to TRBJ1-2, with D unclear. Germline loops: CDR1 MDHEN, CDR2 SYDVKM. The germline V and J ends were trimmed by 3 bases and 5 bases, with 16 bases remaining between them. CDR3 length: 15 residues. CDR3 amino acids: CASSFGVRTGYGYTF. Here the CDR3 DNA reads TGTGCCAGCAGTTTCGGGGTTCGGACTGGATATGGCTACACCTTC.

The rearrangement uses TRBV15 and TRBJ1-2; possible D gene TRBD1, 6 bases. CDR1 is LNHNV, CDR2 YYDKDF, per germline (reference sequence). With 2 bases removed from V and 6 bases from J, the gap between germline ends came to 16 bases. This CDR3 region has 15 residues. The CDR3, as DNA: TGTGCCACCAGCAGATTCCGGGACAACGTTGATGGCTACACCTTC. Translating gives CATSRFRDNVDGYTF.

The chain recombines TRBV5-4 with TRBJ2-7, with TRBD2 matching over 7 bases. In germline, CDR1 is SGHNT, CDR2 YYREEE (reference sequence). Losses at the gene ends were 4 bases for V and 0 bases for J; bases not matched to a gene: 7. The CDR3 contains 15 residues. The CDR3 loop reads CASSPGGRSSYEQYF. The CDR3 DNA sequence: TGTGCCAGCAGCCCGGGAGGACGGAGCTCCTACGAGCAGTACTTC.

The chain joins TRBV6-1 to TRBJ2-3; 7 bases map to TRBD1. V gave up 3 bases and J gave up 1 base; unmatched junction bases: 4. This CDR3 comprises 15 residues. Looked up from germline, CDR1 is MNHNS and CDR2 is SASEGT. CDR3 in amino acids: CASSDNGQGTDTQYF. DNA for the CDR3: TGTGCCAGCAGTGACAATGGACAGGGCACAGATACGCAGTATTTT.

The rearrangement joins TRBV5-1 to TRBJ2-2, with 7 positions matching TRBD1. The CDR3 totals 15 residues. The germline V gene has CDR1 SGHRS and CDR2 YFSETQ. Trimming removed 4 bases from V and 4 bases from J; junction bases left unmatched: 7. CDR3 region: CASSQGVSGTGELFF. The CDR3 coding sequence is TGCGCCAGCAGCCAGGGGGTTTCCGGCACCGGGGAGCTGTTTTTT.

This chain links TRBV7-9 with TRBJ2-3; no definite D call. Germline V gene sequence: CDR1 SEHNR, CDR2 FQNEAQ (reference sequence). The CDR3 length is 14 residues. Trimming left V 3 bases short and J 2 bases short, with 9 bases between. CDR3 region: CASSFGLLTDTQYF. The CDR3 nucleotides are TGTGCCAGCAGCTTCGGTCTTCTCACAGATACGCAGTATTTT. The entire variable domain, with the rest obtained from reference TRBV7-9 and TRBJ2-3, is as follows: DTGVSQNPRHKITKRGQNVTFRCDPISEHNRLYWYRQTLGQGPEFLTYFQNEAQLEKSRLLSDRFSAERPKGSFSTLEIQRTEQGDSAMYLCASSFGLLTDTQYFGPGTRLTVL.

This chain connects TRBV10-3 to TRBJ2-3, with 12 bases aligning to TRBD2. This CDR3 comprises 13 residues. In germline, CDR1 is ENHRY, CDR2 SYGVKD. The trim removed 10 bases at V and 4 bases at J, leaving 3 bases unmatched. The CDR3 DNA sequence: TGTGCCAGCGGACTAGCGGGGCCAGATACGCAGTATTTT. Translating it yields CASGLAGPDTQYF.

The V and J genes are TRBV29-1 and TRBJ2-7; D gene uncertain. Looked up from germline, CDR1 is SQVTM and CDR2 is ANQGSEA. This CDR3 comprises 11 residues. Trimming pared 3 bases from V and 3 bases from J, leaving 6 bases between. This CDR3 reads CSVDLGYEQYF. The CDR3 DNA reads as TGCAGCGTTGACCTCGGCTACGAGCAGTACTTC.

This clone was recorded a few times. The CDR3 loop is CASSQDLSSGNTIYF. The CDR3 nucleotides are TGCGCCAGCAGCCAAGATCTCAGCTCTGGAAACACCATATATTTT. The chain joins TRBV4-3 to TRBJ1-3; D not certain. The CDR3 is made up of 15 amino acids. Trimming shortened V by 0 bases and J by 0 bases, and 6 bases separated the two germline ends. Germline loops: CDR1 LGHNA, CDR2 YSLEER.

The rearrangement uses TRBV30 and TRBJ2-6; tentative D call: TRBD2 (6 bases). Germline lookup yields CDR1 GTSNPN and CDR2 SVGIG (reference sequence). The V end was cut by 5 bases, the J end by 4 bases, with 12 bases between. This CDR3 is 14 amino acids long. CDR3 nucleotides: TGTGCCTGGGACAGCGGGTTCGGGGCCAACGTCCTGACTTTC. Translated: CAWDSGFGANVLTF. Looking up the rest from reference TRBV30 and TRBJ2-6 gives the full variable domain: SQTIHQWPATLVQPVGSPLSLECTVEGTSNPNLYWYRQAAGRGLQLLFYSVGIGQISSEVPQNLSASRPQDRQFILSSKKLLLSDSGFYLCAWDSGFGANVLTFGAGSRLTVL.

CDR3 residues: CASSLAGRQQETQYF. Written as DNA, the CDR3 is TGCGCCAGCAGCTTGGCCGGCAGACAACAAGAGACCCAGTACTTC. V gene TRBV5-1 combines with J gene TRBJ2-5, with no clear D. The germline V and J ends were trimmed by 0 bases and 2 bases, with 11 bases remaining between them. Germline-derived CDR1 and CDR2 are SGHRS and YFSETQ. The CDR3 is 15 residues long.

CDR3 residues: CASSYRLAEYEQYF. Here the CDR3 DNA reads TGTGCCAGCAGTTACCGACTAGCGGAATACGAGCAGTACTTC. This chain connects TRBV6-2 or TRBV6-3 to TRBJ2-7, with TRBD2 matching 9 bases. Germline V gene sequence: CDR1 MNHEY, CDR2 SVGEGT. Unmatched junction bases numbered 3, after V lost 2 bases and J lost 4 bases. The CDR3 is 14 amino acids.

The chain has TRBV5-1 and TRBJ2-3, with 7 bases aligning to TRBD2. J lost 0 bases, V lost 9 bases, and 10 bases had no gene match. The CDR3 extends over 15 amino acids. Germline V gene lookup returns CDR1 SGHRS and CDR2 YFSETQ. CDR3 residues: CAIIKRGPSTDTQYF. The CDR3, as DNA: TGCGCCATCATTAAGCGGGGTCCTAGCACAGATACGCAGTATTTT.

In DNA form, the CDR3 reads TGTGCCAGCAGCCCCCAGTCGGACAGGTACAATGAGCAGTTCTTC. As protein: CASSPQSDRYNEQFF. The rearrangement joins TRBV7-2 to TRBJ2-1; 7 nucleotides line up with TRBD1. The CDR3 runs to 15 residues. The J segment lost 4 bases and the V segment lost 5 bases, leaving 8 bases of the junction unmatched. Per the germline V gene, CDR1 is SGHTA and CDR2 is FQGNSA.

The chain uses TRBV7-9 and TRBJ2-3, with D possibly being TRBD2 (5 bases). Germline CDR1 reads SEHNR; CDR2 reads FQNEAQ (reference sequence). The CDR3 extends over 15 amino acids. V lost 2 bases to trimming and J lost 3 bases, with 12 bases between them. The CDR3 reads CASSLMLAVTDTQYF. In DNA, the CDR3 is TGTGCCAGCAGCTTAATGCTAGCTGTAACAGATACGCAGTATTTT. The whole variable domain, filled in from reference TRBV7-9 and TRBJ2-3, reads DTGVSQNPRHKITKRGQNVTFRCDPISEHNRLYWYRQTLGQGPEFLTYFQNEAQLEKSRLLSDRFSAERPKGSFSTLEIQRTEQGDSAMYLCASSLMLAVTDTQYFGPGTRLTVL.

This chain uses TRBV10-3 with TRBJ2-5; D is perhaps TRBD2 (5 bases). The CDR3 has 14 amino acids. V dropped 3 bases and J dropped 7 bases, with 15 bases sitting between them. From germline, CDR1 is ENHRY and CDR2 SYGVKD. The CDR3 loop reads CAISEGLSPGTQYF. The CDR3 DNA reads as TGTGCCATCAGTGAAGGACTCTCACCGGGGACCCAGTACTTC.

The rearrangement uses TRBV5-1 and TRBJ2-2, with a tentative D call TRBD1 (6 bases). The germline gives CDR1 SGHRS, CDR2 YFSETQ. This CDR3 has 15 residues. Deletions cut 4 bases from V and 1 base from J, with 11 bases between. The CDR3 nucleotides read TGCGCCAGCAGCCGAGACAGGCTGAACACCGGGGAGCTGTTTTTT. Its protein product is CASSRDRLNTGELFF.

This chain joins TRBV7-2 and TRBJ2-7; D might be TRBD2 (5 bases). CDR1 and CDR2 (germline): SGHTA, FQGNSA. V dropped 1 base and J dropped 4 bases, with 11 bases sitting between them. This CDR3 is built from 14 residues. CDR3 nucleotide sequence: TGTGCCAGCAGCTTAGTGAGCGGCCCGTACGAGCAGTACTTC. Residues: CASSLVSGPYEQYF.

The CDR3 region is CASSLTVGLAWTGELFF. DNA of the CDR3: TGTGCCAGCAGCTTAACGGTAGGGCTAGCGTGGACCGGGGAGCTGTTTTTT. V gene TRBV11-3 combines with J gene TRBJ2-2; weak D call: TRBD2 (6 bases). The CDR3 has 17 amino acids. Germline-derived CDR1 and CDR2 are SGHNT and YENEEA. Deletions cut 2 bases from V and 5 bases from J, with 18 bases between.

The rearrangement joins TRBV5-1 to TRBJ1-1; weak D call: TRBD1 (6 bases). This CDR3 spans 15 amino acids. The V end was cut by 2 bases, the J end by 1 base, with 12 bases between. The germline V gene encodes CDR1 SGHRS and CDR2 YFSETQ. In DNA, the CDR3 is TGCGCCAGCAGCTTCGATGGACAGAGGAACACTGAAGCTTTCTTT. Amino acid sequence: CASSFDGQRNTEAFF.

This clone showed up just a few times. J is TRBJ1-5 and V is TRBV6-1; D is unclear. Germline-derived CDR1 and CDR2 are MNHNS and SASEGT. V lost 3 bases and J lost 9, with 18 bases in between. CDR3 size: 15 residues. The CDR3 loop is CASSDSPPVLRPQHF. The DNA for the CDR3 is TGTGCCAGCAGTGATTCCCCGCCTGTCTTGAGGCCCCAGCATTTT.

This sequence joins TRBV11-2 and TRBJ1-1, with unresolved D. CDR1 and CDR2 from the germline V gene are SGHAT and FQNNGV. Trimming took off 5 bases at V and 3 bases at J, with 16 bases between the two ends. The CDR3 runs 15 residues. The CDR3 sequence is CASSTDAGRYTEAFF. The CDR3 DNA follows: TGTGCCAGCAGCACCGACGCAGGCAGATACACTGAAGCTTTCTTT.